This TCR beta chain stems from a study of CD8 T cells in ankylosing spondylitis (dated by TCRdb to 2016 to 2017). Concerning the study at large: The study set out to find disease-linked TCR variants by profiling T cell receptor beta repertoires in ankylosing spondylitis patients and healthy donors. The full study cohort was made up of about 25 ankylosing spondylitis patients and 108 healthy donors. Peripheral blood was sampled, and synovial fluid was additionally collected from ankylosing spondylitis patients. Here is what the overall study found, with its caveats: The disease-linked clones were reported to be significantly enriched in matched synovial fluid samples from ankylosing spondylitis patients. The disease-linked clones had a CD8+ phenotype and were found at relatively low frequencies in peripheral blood. Some TCR beta motif variants had previously been reported in synovial fluid and blood of reactive arthritis patients, which suggested common disease-initiation mechanisms. A TCR beta motif made up of several highly homologous amino acid variants appeared to be characteristic of blood from ankylosing spondylitis patients.

Counted from cysteine to phenylalanine, this CDR3 has 11 amino acids. The read is trimmed to its CDR3 DNA, 33 bases read in frame from base 1. The CDR1 and CDR2 encoded by the germline V gene are SGHDT and YYEEEE. V and J lose 6 bases and 11 bases, and a span of 15 bases separates them. As concerns this clonotype: Its antigen has not been determined. Base qualities are not provided; no much larger clone lies one nucleotide away.

Sequenced on an Illumina HiSeq 2500. Quantitative 5'-RACE with molecular barcodes was used to prepare TCR beta libraries. The original pipeline was this. Disease-linked TCR variants were identified with a new computational method built on a probabilistic model of VDJ rearrangement. TCRdb applied fastp at Q25 and MiXCR to the public reads, then kept only in-frame beta chains. CDR3 protein sequences are deduplicated, and each keeps its most common genes and DNA. The V and J calls, along with clone size, are taken from TCRdb and not from the paper's own processing. A total of about 270,000 distinct CDR3 sequences appear in this sample, 32% of them only once. The ten largest account for about 4.2% of the sample.

The V and J segments used are TRBV5-6 and TRBJ2-7; TRBD2 is a possible D gene, resting on 5 matching bases. Sequenced: blood, either unsorted or a sorted T cell fraction (not recorded which). The source of this sequence is a male donor with ankylosing spondylitis or in good health (not recorded which). CDR3 reads: CASTAGGEEYF. The nucleotide sequence reads TGTGCCAGCACCGCGGGTGGTGAGGAGTACTTC.